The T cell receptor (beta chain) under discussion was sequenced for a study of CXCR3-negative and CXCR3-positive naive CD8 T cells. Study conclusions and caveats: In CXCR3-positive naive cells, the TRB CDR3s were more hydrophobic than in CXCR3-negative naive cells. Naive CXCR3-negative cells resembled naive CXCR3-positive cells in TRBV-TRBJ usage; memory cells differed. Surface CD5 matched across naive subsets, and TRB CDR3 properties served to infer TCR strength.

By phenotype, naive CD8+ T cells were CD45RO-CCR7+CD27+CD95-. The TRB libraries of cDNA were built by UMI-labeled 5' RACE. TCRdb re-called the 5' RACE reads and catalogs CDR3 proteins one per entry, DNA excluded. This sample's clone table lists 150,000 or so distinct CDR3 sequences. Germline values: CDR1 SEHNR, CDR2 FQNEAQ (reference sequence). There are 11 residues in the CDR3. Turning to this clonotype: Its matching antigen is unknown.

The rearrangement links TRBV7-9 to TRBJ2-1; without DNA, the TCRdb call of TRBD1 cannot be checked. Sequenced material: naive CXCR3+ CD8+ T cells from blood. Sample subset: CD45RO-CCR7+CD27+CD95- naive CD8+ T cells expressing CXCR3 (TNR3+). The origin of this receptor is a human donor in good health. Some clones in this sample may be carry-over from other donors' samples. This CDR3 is CASQSGGEQFF.